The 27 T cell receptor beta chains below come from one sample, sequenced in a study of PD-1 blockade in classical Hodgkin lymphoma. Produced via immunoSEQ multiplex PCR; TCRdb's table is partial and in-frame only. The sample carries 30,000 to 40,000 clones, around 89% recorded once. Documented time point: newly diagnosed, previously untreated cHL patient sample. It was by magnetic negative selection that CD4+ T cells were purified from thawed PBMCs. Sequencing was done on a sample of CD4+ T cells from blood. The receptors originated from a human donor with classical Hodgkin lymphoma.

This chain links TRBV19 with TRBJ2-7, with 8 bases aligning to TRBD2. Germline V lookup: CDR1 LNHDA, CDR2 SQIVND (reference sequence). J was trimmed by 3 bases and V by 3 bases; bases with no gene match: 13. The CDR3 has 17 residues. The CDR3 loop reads CASSISLAAGRNYEQYF. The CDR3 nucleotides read TGTGCCAGTAGTATTTCACTAGCGGCTGGACGAAACTACGAGCAGTACTTC.

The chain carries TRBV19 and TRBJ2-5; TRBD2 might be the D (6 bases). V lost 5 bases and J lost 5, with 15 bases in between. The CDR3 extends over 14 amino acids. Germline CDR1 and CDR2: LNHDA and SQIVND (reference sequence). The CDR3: CASSVTGVQETQYF. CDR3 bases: TGTGCCAGTAGTGTGACGGGAGTCCAGGAGACCCAGTACTTC.

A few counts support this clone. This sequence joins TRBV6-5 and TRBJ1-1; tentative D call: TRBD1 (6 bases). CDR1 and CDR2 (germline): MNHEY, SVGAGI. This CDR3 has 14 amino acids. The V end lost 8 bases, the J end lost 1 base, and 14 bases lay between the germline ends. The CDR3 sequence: CASGGRPPNTEAFF. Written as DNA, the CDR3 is TGTGCCAGCGGGGGGCGCCCTCCGAACACTGAAGCTTTCTTT.

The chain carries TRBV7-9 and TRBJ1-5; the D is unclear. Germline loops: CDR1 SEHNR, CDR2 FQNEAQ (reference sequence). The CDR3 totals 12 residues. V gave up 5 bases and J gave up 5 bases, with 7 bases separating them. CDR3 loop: CASSRTYQPQHF. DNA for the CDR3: TGTGCCAGCAGCCGGACCTATCAGCCCCAGCATTTT.

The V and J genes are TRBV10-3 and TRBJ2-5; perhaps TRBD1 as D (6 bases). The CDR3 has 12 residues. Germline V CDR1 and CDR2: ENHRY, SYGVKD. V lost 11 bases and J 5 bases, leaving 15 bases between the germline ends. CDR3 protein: CASSQGPETQYF. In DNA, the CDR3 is TGTGCCTCATCTCAGGGGCCCGAGACCCAGTACTTC.

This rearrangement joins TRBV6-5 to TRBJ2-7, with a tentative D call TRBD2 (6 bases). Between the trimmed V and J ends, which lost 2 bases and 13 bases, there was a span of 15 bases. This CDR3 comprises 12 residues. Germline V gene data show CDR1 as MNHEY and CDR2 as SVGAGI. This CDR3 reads CASSYGWEDLYF. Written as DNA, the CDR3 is TGTGCCAGCAGTTACGGTTGGGAGGACTTATACTTC.

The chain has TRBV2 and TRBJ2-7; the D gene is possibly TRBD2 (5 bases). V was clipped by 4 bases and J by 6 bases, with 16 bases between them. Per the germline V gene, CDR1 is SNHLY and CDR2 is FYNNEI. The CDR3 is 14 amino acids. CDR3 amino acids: CASSAPLTGSEQYF. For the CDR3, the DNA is TGTGCCAGCAGTGCACCTCTAACGGGGTCCGAGCAGTACTTC. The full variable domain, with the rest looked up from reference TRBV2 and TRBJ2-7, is EPEVTQTPSHQVTQMGQEVILRCVPISNHLYFYWYRQILGQKVEFLVSFYNNEISEKSEIFDDQFSVERPDGSNFTLKIRSTKLEDSAMYFCASSAPLTGSEQYFGPGTRLTVT.

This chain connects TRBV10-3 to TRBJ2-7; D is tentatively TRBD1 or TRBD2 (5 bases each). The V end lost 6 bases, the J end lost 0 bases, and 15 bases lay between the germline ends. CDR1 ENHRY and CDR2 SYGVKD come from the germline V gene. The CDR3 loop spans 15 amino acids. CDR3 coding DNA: TGTGCCATCAGCCCGGGGCCAAGGAGCTCCTACGAGCAGTACTTC. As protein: CAISPGPRSSYEQYF.

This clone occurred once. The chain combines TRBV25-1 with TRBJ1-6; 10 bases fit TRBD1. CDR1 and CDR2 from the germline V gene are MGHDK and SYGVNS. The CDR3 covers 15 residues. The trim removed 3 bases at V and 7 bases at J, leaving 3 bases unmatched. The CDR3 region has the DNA TGTGCCAGCAGTGATCGGGGACAGGGGAATTCACCCCTCCACTTT. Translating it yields CASSDRGQGNSPLHF.

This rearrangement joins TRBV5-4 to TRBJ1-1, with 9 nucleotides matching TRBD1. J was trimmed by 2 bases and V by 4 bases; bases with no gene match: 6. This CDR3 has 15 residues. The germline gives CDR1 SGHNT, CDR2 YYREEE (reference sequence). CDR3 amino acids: CASSPGQGRNTEAFF. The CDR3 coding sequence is TGTGCCAGCAGCCCCGGACAGGGGAGAAACACTGAAGCTTTCTTT.

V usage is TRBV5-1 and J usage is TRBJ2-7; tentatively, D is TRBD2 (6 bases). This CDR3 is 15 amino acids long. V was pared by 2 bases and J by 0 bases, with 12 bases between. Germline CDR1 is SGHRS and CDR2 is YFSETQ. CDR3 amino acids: CASSFSGGYSYEQYF. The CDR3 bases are TGCGCCAGCAGCTTTTCCGGGGGTTACTCCTACGAGCAGTACTTC.

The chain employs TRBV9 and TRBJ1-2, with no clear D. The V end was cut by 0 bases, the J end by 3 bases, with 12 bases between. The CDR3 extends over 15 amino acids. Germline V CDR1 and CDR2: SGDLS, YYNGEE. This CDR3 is CASSVDLGSYYGYTF. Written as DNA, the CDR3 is TGTGCCAGCAGCGTAGATTTAGGGTCCTACTATGGCTACACCTTC. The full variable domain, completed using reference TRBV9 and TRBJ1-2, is DSGVTQTPKHLITATGQRVTLRCSPRSGDLSVYWYQQSLDQGLQFLIQYYNGEERAKGNILERFSAQQFPDLHSELNLSSLELGDSALYFCASSVDLGSYYGYTFGSGTRLTVV.

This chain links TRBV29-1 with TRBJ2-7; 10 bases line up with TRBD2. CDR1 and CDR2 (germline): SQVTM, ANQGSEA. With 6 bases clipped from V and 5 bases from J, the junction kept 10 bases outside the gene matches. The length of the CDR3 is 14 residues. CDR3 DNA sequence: TGCAGCGTCGCCCACTTACTAGCGGGAAACGAGCAGTACTTC. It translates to CSVAHLLAGNEQYF.

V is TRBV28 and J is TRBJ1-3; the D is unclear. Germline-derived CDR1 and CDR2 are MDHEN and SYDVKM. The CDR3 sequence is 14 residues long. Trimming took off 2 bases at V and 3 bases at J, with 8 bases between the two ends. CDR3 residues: CASSLGGLGNTIYF. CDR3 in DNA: TGTGCCAGCAGTTTAGGAGGGCTTGGAAACACCATATATTTT.

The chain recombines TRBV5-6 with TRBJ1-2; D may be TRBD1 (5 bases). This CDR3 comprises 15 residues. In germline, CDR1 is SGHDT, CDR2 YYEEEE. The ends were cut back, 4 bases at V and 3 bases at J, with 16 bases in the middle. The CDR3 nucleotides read TGTGCCAGCAGCCCAGGCGCAGGGATGTACTATGGCTACACCTTC. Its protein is CASSPGAGMYYGYTF. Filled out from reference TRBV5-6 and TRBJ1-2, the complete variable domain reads DAGVTQSPTHLIKTRGQQVTLRCSPKSGHDTVSWYQQALGQGPQFIFQYYEEEERQRGNFPDRFSGHQFPNYSSELNVNALLLGDSALYLCASSPGAGMYYGYTFGSGTRLTVV.

In DNA form, the CDR3 reads TGTGCCTGGAGCGGGGGACAGAGGGGAAACACCATATATTTT. It is translated as CAWSGGQRGNTIYF. The V gene is TRBV30, the J gene TRBJ1-3; 7 bases are shared with TRBD1. Per germline, CDR1 GTSNPN and CDR2 SVGIG (reference sequence). V gave up 3 bases and J gave up 4 bases; unmatched junction bases: 6. The CDR3 runs to 14 residues. The variable domain in full, with the rest retrieved from reference TRBV30 and TRBJ1-3, is SQTIHQWPATLVQPVGSPLSLECTVEGTSNPNLYWYRQAAGRGLQLLFYSVGIGQISSEVPQNLSASRPQDRQFILSSKKLLLSDSGFYLCAWSGGQRGNTIYFGEGSWLTVV.

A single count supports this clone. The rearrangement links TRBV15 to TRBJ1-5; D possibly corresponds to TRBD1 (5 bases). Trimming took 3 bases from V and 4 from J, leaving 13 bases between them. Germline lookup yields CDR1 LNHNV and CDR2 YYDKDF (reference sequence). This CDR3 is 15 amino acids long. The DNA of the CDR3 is TGTGCCACCAGCAGTGAGGGCTGGGGGAATCAGCCCCAGCATTTT. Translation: CATSSEGWGNQPQHF.

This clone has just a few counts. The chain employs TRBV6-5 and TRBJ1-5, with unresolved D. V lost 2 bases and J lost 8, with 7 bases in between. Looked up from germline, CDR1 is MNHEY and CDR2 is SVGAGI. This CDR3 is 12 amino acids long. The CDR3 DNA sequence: TGTGCCAGCAGTTACGGCGGAGAGCCCCAGCATTTT. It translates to CASSYGGEPQHF.

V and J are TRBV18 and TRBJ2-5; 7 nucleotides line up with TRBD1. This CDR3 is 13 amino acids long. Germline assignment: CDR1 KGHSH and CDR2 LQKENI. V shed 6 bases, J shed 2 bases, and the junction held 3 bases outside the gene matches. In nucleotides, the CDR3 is TGTGCCAGCTCCCCGGGACAGCAAGAGACCCAGTACTTC. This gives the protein CASSPGQQETQYF. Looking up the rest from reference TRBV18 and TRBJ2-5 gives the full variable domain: NAGVMQNPRHLVRRRGQEARLRCSPMKGHSHVYWYRQLPEEGLKFMVYLQKENIIDESGMPKERFSAEFPKEGPSILRIQQVVRGDSAAYFCASSPGQQETQYFGPGTRLLVL.

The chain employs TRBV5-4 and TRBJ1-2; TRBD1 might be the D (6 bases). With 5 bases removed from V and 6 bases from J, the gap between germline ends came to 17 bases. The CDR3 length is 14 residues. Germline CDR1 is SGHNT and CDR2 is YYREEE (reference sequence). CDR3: CASSMTGGSDGYTF. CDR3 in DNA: TGTGCCAGCAGTATGACAGGTGGTAGCGATGGCTACACCTTC.

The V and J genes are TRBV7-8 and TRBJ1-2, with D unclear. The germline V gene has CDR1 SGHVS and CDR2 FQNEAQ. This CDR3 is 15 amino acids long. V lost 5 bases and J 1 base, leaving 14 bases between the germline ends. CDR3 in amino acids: CASSVSLTINYGYTF. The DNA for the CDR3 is TGTGCCAGCAGCGTCTCCTTGACAATTAACTATGGCTACACCTTC.

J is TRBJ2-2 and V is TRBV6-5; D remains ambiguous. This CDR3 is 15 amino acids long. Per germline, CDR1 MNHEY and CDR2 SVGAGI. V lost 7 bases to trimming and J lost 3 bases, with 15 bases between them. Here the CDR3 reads CASKDDLSHTGELFF. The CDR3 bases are TGTGCCAGCAAGGACGACCTTTCCCACACCGGGGAGCTGTTTTTT.

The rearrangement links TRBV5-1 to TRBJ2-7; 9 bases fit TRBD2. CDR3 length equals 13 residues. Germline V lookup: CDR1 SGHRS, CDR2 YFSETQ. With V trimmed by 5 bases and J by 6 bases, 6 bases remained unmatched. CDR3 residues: CASSVGLATEQYF. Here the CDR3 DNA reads TGCGCCAGCAGTGTAGGACTAGCGACCGAGCAGTACTTC.

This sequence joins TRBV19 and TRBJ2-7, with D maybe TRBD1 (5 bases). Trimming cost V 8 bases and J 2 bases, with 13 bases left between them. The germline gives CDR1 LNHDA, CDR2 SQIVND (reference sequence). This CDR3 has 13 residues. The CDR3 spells CASYDSFTYEQYF. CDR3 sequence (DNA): TGTGCCAGTTACGACAGCTTCACCTACGAGCAGTACTTC.

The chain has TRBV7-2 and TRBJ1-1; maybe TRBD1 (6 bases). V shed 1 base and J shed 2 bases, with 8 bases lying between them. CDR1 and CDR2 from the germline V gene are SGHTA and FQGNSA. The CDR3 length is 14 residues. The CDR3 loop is CASSLDRVNTEAFF. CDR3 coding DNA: TGTGCCAGCAGCTTAGACAGGGTTAACACTGAAGCTTTCTTT.

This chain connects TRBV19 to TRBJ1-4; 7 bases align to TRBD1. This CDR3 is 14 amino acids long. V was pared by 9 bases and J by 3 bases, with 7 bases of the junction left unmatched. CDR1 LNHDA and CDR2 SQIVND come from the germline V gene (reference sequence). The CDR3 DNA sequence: TGTGCCAGCCAAGACAGGGCGGCTAATGAAAAACTGTTTTTT. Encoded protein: CASQDRAANEKLFF.

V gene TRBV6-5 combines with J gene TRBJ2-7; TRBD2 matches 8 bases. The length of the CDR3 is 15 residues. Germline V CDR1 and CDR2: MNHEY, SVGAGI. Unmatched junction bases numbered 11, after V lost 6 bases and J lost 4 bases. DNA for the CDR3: TGTGCCAGCAGCATACGCGGAGTAGCGGGGTACGAGCAGTACTTC. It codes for CASSIRGVAGYEQYF.